This T cell receptor beta chain appears in the sequencing data of a study of neurological immune-mediated disorders. Turning to this clonotype: Its antigen is as yet unknown.

Described time point: longitudinal time-point 2. General study points: HTLV-1-associated myelopathy had the most TCR clonal expansion, whereas multiple sclerosis had the least (lower than in healthy controls).

V shed 4 bases and J 0 bases; nucleotides not matched to a gene: 4. CDR1 ENHRY and CDR2 SYGVKD come from the germline V gene. This CDR3 region has 15 residues. Each CDR3 protein is one row after TCRdb ran MiXCR on the 5' RACE reads. The sample yields some 60,000 distinct CDR3 sequences, roughly 10% seen once. Sequencing was carried out using PBMCs. This rearrangement joins TRBV10-3 to TRBJ2-3; 7 nucleotides match TRBD1. This receptor was obtained from a man younger than 40 in good health. The chain's CDR3 is CAISGRDSSTDTQYF. CDR3 nucleotide sequence: TGTGCCATCAGTGGCCGGGACAGTAGCACAGATACGCAGTATTTT.